This T cell receptor beta chain emerged from a study of CD8 T cells in Susac syndrome. V dropped 1 base and J dropped 2 bases, with 17 bases sitting between them. This CDR3 is 17 amino acids long. Per the germline V gene, CDR1 is LGHNA and CDR2 is YSLEER. An input of roughly 0.5 to 1 ug of RNA was subjected to reverse transcription using random hexamers. The immunoSEQ assay covered 54 Vbeta and 13 Jbeta segments for CDR3. TCRdb reanalysed the immunoSEQ multiplex PCR reads using MiXCR and keeps one entry per CDR3 protein. In the table there are 170,000 or so distinct CDR3 sequences, around 94% of which are singletons.

This sequence originates from a human donor with Susac syndrome. Input material: CD4+ T cells from PBMCs. The chain links TRBV4-3 to TRBJ1-2; no clear D. The CDR3 reads CASSQGVAERLNYGYTF. The CDR3 DNA reads TGCGCCAGCAGCCAAGGGGTCGCAGAGAGACTAAACTATGGCTACACCTTC.